A single sample is the source of the 32 T cell receptor beta chains below, sequenced in a study of blood T cells in healthy people across ages. Together with a sample-barcoded 5' primer, a J-beta primer mix was included in a second PCR lasting about 6 to 11 cycles. Via MiXCR, TCRdb re-called the 5' RACE reads, giving one row per CDR3 protein. The repertoire holds some 880,000 distinct CDR3 sequences, with under 40% as singletons. The specimen was blood. The source of these receptors is a man between 18 and 35 years old in good health.

The rearrangement joins TRBV14 to TRBJ2-5; the match to TRBD2 covers 7 bases. After removal of 1 base from V and 5 bases from J, the junction contained 7 bases not matched to a gene. CDR3 size: 15 residues. Germline CDR1 reads SGHDN; CDR2 reads FVKESK. DNA of the CDR3: TGTGCCAGCAGCCAAGGACTAGCTGGGAGCGAGACCCAGTACTTC. It translates to CASSQGLAGSETQYF.

This clonotype was counted ten times or more. CDR3 residues: CASSFVGMSETQYF. Written as DNA, the CDR3 is TGTGCCAGCAGTTTCGTGGGGATGTCAGAGACCCAGTACTTC. The chain has TRBV12-3 or TRBV12-4 and TRBJ2-5, with D unclear. This CDR3 region has 14 residues. V dropped 3 bases and J dropped 4 bases, with 12 bases sitting between them.

The count of this clonotype is one. V gene TRBV20-1 combines with J gene TRBJ1-5; D is unclear. Germline values: CDR1 DFQATT, CDR2 SNEGSKA (reference sequence). Trimming removed 0 bases at V and 0 bases at J, with 18 bases between. The CDR3 spans 18 residues. CDR3 region: CSARDLGEETYSNQPQHF. DNA of the CDR3: TGCAGTGCTAGAGATCTCGGGGAGGAGACGTATAGCAATCAGCCCCAGCATTTT.

CDR3 in amino acids: CATSDGQAPFNEQFF. The CDR3 DNA reads TGTGCCACCAGTGACGGCCAGGCCCCCTTCAATGAGCAGTTCTTC. This chain connects TRBV24-1 to TRBJ2-1; D not resolved. This CDR3 has 15 residues. V gave up 4 bases and J gave up 6 bases, with 15 bases separating them. CDR1 and CDR2 from the germline V gene are KGHDR and SFDVKD.

This rearrangement joins TRBV20-1 to TRBJ2-3; no definite D call. In germline, CDR1 is DFQATT, CDR2 SNEGSKA (reference sequence). Trimming stripped 1 base from V and 2 bases from J, with 13 bases between. There are 15 residues in the CDR3. The CDR3 spells CSARVAGRLTDTQYF. The CDR3, as DNA: TGCAGTGCTAGAGTGGCCGGCAGGCTCACAGATACGCAGTATTTT.

This clonotype was counted only a few times. The CDR3 nucleotides read TGTGCCAGCAGGCGGACAGCGGATACGCAGTATTTT. This encodes CASRRTADTQYF. The rearrangement links TRBV6-2 or TRBV6-3 to TRBJ2-3; D might be TRBD1 (6 bases). The CDR3 has 12 amino acids. Germline lookup yields CDR1 MNHEY and CDR2 SVGEGT. V gave up 6 bases and J gave up 6 bases, with 10 bases separating them.

The gene calls are TRBV7-8 and TRBJ1-3, with unresolved D. Trimming took 5 bases from V and 7 from J, leaving 12 bases between them. CDR1 and CDR2 (germline): SGHVS, FQNEAQ. The CDR3 is made up of 13 amino acids. This CDR3 is CASSPGTENTIYF. For the CDR3, the DNA is TGTGCCAGCAGCCCTGGTACGGAGAACACCATATATTTT.

The chain employs TRBV2 and TRBJ1-5, with D maybe TRBD1 (5 bases). CDR3 size: 13 residues. Trimming removed 4 bases at V and 5 bases at J, with 9 bases between. Germline CDR1 is SNHLY and CDR2 is FYNNEI. The CDR3 nucleotides are TGTGCCAGCAGTGTTGAGGGACATCAGCCCCAGCATTTT. Its protein is CASSVEGHQPQHF.

This rearrangement joins TRBV6-5 to TRBJ1-1; D is uncertain. The V end was cut by 5 bases, the J end by 5 bases, with 12 bases between. The germline V gene has CDR1 MNHEY and CDR2 SVGAGI. The CDR3 extends over 13 amino acids. The CDR3 sequence: CASSGSRITEAFF. For the CDR3, the DNA is TGTGCCAGCAGTGGCTCCCGGATAACTGAAGCTTTCTTT.

V usage is TRBV20-1 and J usage is TRBJ1-1; a weak D match, TRBD1 (6 bases). The V end lost 6 bases, the J end lost 6 bases, and 14 bases lay between the germline ends. This CDR3 contains 12 residues. Germline CDR1 reads DFQATT; CDR2 reads SNEGSKA (reference sequence). The CDR3 DNA follows: TGCAGTGCCTGGGGGGCAAGCGCTGAAGCTTTCTTT. Translating gives CSAWGASAEAFF.

Regarding this clonotype: Given a much more abundant clone one base away, this may be a read error. CDR3 sequence reads: CASSLSSGVNEQFF. For the CDR3, the DNA is TGTGCCAGCAGTTTAAGTAGCGGGGTAAATGAGCAGTTCTTC. The chain joins TRBV12-3 or TRBV12-4 to TRBJ2-1; 8 bases agree with TRBD2. V lost 2 bases and J lost 7; bases outside the gene matches: 4. CDR3 length: 14 residues.

This clonotype was seen only a few times. A junction end diverges from the germline sequence, so it may reflect a read error. The chain uses TRBV4-2 and TRBJ1-6; D is unresolved. The CDR3 runs to 13 residues. Germline CDR1 and CDR2: LGHNA and YNFKEQ. The CDR3 is CASSQKYPSPPHF. DNA for the CDR3: TGTGCCAGCAGCCAAAAGTATCCTTCACCCCCCCACTTT.

This clonotype was seen ten or more times. The DNA of the CDR3 is TGTGCCAGCAGCTCCGGACAGAGTTTCACAGATACGCAGTATTTT. Translation: CASSSGQSFTDTQYF. V is TRBV7-8 and J is TRBJ2-3, with D maybe TRBD1 (6 bases). The CDR3 covers 15 residues. V lost 4 bases to trimming and J lost 2 bases, with 13 bases between them. The germline V gene encodes CDR1 SGHVS and CDR2 FQNEAQ.

The genes are TRBV20-1 and TRBJ2-7; D tentatively reads TRBD1 or TRBD2 (5 bases each). Looked up from germline, CDR1 is DFQATT and CDR2 is SNEGSKA (reference sequence). Trimming stripped 6 bases from V and 3 bases from J, with 18 bases between. The CDR3 is 14 amino acids. The CDR3 protein is CSAPPRDGYYEQYF. CDR3 DNA: TGCAGTGCCCCGCCCAGGGACGGATACTACGAGCAGTACTTC.

V and J are TRBV19 and TRBJ2-1; 8 nucleotides line up with TRBD2. The DNA end lines up better with TRBJ2-7; the J call may be wrong. The V gene's germline CDR1 is LNHDA and CDR2 SQIVND (reference sequence). CDR3 size: 16 residues. CDR3 in amino acids: CASKTSAETGYNEQYF. As DNA, the CDR3 is TGTGCCAGTAAGACTAGCGCTGAGACGGGCTACAATGAGCAGTACTTC.

A word on this clonotype: Its ends do not fully match the called genes, so a read error is possible. V is TRBV9 and J is TRBJ2-5, with a possible D match to TRBD2 (6 bases). CDR3 length: 14 amino acids. Germline V gene data show CDR1 as SGDLS and CDR2 as YYNGEE. The DNA of the CDR3 is TGTACCAGCAGCGCGCGGGGACGTGACAATGAGCAGTACTTC. Amino acids: CTSSARGRDNEQYF.

V gene TRBV5-4 combines with J gene TRBJ1-2; D perhaps matches TRBD1 (6 bases). Germline CDR1 reads SGHNT; CDR2 reads YYREEE (reference sequence). This CDR3 contains 13 residues. V lost 0 bases, J lost 7 bases, and 10 bases lay in between. The CDR3 spells CASSLGGARGYTF. The CDR3 DNA is TGTGCCAGCAGCTTGGGGGGGGCTCGTGGCTACACCTTC. Complete variable domain (other parts from reference TRBV5-4 and TRBJ1-2): ETGVTQSPTHLIKTRGQQVTLRCSSQSGHNTVSWYQQALGQGPQFIFQYYREEENGRGNFPPRFSGLQFPNYSSELNVNALELDDSALYLCASSLGGARGYTFGSGTRLTVV.

The chain combines TRBV29-1 with TRBJ1-5, with D tentatively TRBD1 (6 bases). Trimming removed 4 bases from V and 0 bases from J, with 13 bases in between. The CDR3 totals 15 residues. Germline CDR1 and CDR2: SQVTM and ANQGSEA. The CDR3 DNA reads TGCAGCGTTGTCACCTCAGGGGTTAGCAATCAGCCCCAGCATTTT. This gives the protein CSVVTSGVSNQPQHF.

The rearrangement uses TRBV7-3 and TRBJ2-3; no clear D gene. The ends were cut back, 8 bases at V and 0 bases at J, with 9 bases in the middle. The germline gives CDR1 SGHTA, CDR2 FQGTGA. The CDR3 consists of 13 residues. The CDR3 DNA reads as TGTGCCAGCGGCCTCTCCAGCACAGATACGCAGTATTTT. It yields the protein CASGLSSTDTQYF.

The CDR3 sequence is CASSLNEIRNTDTQYF. CDR3 nucleotide sequence: TGTGCCAGCAGCCTGAATGAGATACGAAACACAGATACGCAGTATTTT. The gene calls are TRBV7-9 and TRBJ2-3, with D unclear. Trimming pared 5 bases from V and 2 bases from J, leaving 17 bases between. The germline V gene has CDR1 SEHNR and CDR2 FQNEAQ (reference sequence). There are 16 residues in the CDR3.

The rearrangement joins TRBV12-3 or TRBV12-4 to TRBJ2-7; D is possibly TRBD2 (5 bases). V was clipped by 7 bases and J by 6 bases, with 19 bases between them. This CDR3 has 14 amino acids. In nucleotides, the CDR3 is TGTGCCAGCACCCTAGGGAGTTTGCTTAGCGAGCAGTACTTC. Its translation: CASTLGSLLSEQYF.

This clonotype showed up many times. The chain uses TRBV20-1 and TRBJ2-7, with 7 bases fitting TRBD2. Germline V gene data show CDR1 as DFQATT and CDR2 as SNEGSKA (reference sequence). The CDR3 length is 14 residues. The junction had 6 bases not matched to a gene; V was cut back by 2 bases and J by 2 bases. This CDR3 is CSARRLADTYEQYF. The CDR3 DNA reads TGCAGTGCTAGAAGGCTAGCGGATACCTACGAGCAGTACTTC.

This chain uses TRBV7-2 with TRBJ2-2; D is uncertain. Germline V gene sequence: CDR1 SGHTA, CDR2 FQGNSA. V shed 5 bases and J shed 6 bases, with 10 bases lying between them. The CDR3 is 13 residues long. In DNA, the CDR3 is TGTGCCAGCAGCCGCAGTCGGTCCGGGGAGCTGTTTTTT. It yields the protein CASSRSRSGELFF.

This chain uses TRBV12-3 or TRBV12-4 with TRBJ2-3, with TRBD1 matching 7 bases. Trimming removed 4 bases from V and 6 bases from J; junction bases left unmatched: 7. The CDR3 loop spans 14 amino acids. CDR3 amino acids: CASSYAGGRDTQYF. CDR3 bases: TGTGCCAGCAGTTATGCAGGGGGACGCGATACGCAGTATTTT.

Regarding this clonotype: A much larger clone lies one base from this, so it may be a read error. The gene calls are TRBV25-1 and TRBJ2-5; no clear D. Germline-derived CDR1 and CDR2 are MGHDK and SYGVNS. The CDR3 is 15 amino acids. The CDR3 spells CTSSEFSDLGETQYF. Written as DNA, the CDR3 is TGTACCAGCAGTGAATTTAGTGACCTAGGGGAGACCCAGTACTTC.

V usage is TRBV4-1 and J usage is TRBJ2-7; 8 nucleotides match TRBD2. The V gene end was trimmed by 0 bases and the J gene end by 6 bases; junction bases not matched to a gene: 7. The CDR3 length is 15 residues. Germline V gene data show CDR1 as MGHRA and CDR2 as YSYEKL. CDR3: CASSQDAAGGSEQYF. As DNA, the CDR3 is TGCGCCAGCAGCCAAGACGCGGCGGGGGGCAGCGAGCAGTACTTC.

The chain couples TRBV12-3 or TRBV12-4 to TRBJ2-1; TRBD1 agrees at 10 bases. V shed 5 bases, J shed 10 bases, and the junction held 11 bases outside the gene matches. The CDR3 has 15 residues. CDR3 residues: CASSPPGTGAFEQFF. The CDR3 DNA follows: TGTGCCAGCAGTCCGCCCGGGACAGGGGCGTTCGAGCAGTTCTTC.

This clonotype was detected once. A much more abundant neighbour one base away suggests this may be a read error. The J gene is TRBJ2-1, the V gene TRBV4-1; D not certain. The CDR3 length is 17 residues. Trimming removed 3 bases at V and 7 bases at J, with 22 bases between. The germline V gene encodes CDR1 MGHRA and CDR2 YSYEKL. The CDR3 sequence is CASSHQAVSAGLNEQFF. As DNA, the CDR3 is TGCGCCAGCAGCCATCAGGCGGTGTCAGCTGGGCTTAATGAGCAGTTCTTC.

The chain links TRBV6-6 to TRBJ2-7; the match to TRBD1 covers 8 bases. Germline assignment: CDR1 MNHNY and CDR2 SVGAGI (reference sequence). V lost 5 bases to trimming and J lost 4 bases; unmatched junction nucleotides: 10. The CDR3 loop spans 15 amino acids. In nucleotides, the CDR3 is TGTGCCAGCAGTCCCTGGGACACAGGGGGATACGAGCAGTACTTC. Translating gives CASSPWDTGGYEQYF.

Comments on this clonotype: A read error may be the cause here, since a much bigger clone is one base away. V gene TRBV12-3 or TRBV12-4 combines with J gene TRBJ2-3; D is possibly TRBD1 (6 bases). The CDR3 is 13 residues long. CDR3 amino acids: CASRTGPPNTEYF. The CDR3 bases are TGTGCCAGCAGGACAGGACCCCCAAATACGGAGTATTTT.

The V and J genes are TRBV7-9 and TRBJ2-4, with 10 nucleotides matching TRBD2. The tail of the sequence fits TRBJ2-1 better, so the J call may be wrong. Germline CDR1 and CDR2: SEHNR and FQNEAQ (reference sequence). The CDR3 is 15 residues long. The chain's CDR3 is CASSQRGGSKNIQFF. Written as DNA, the CDR3 is TGTGCCAGCAGCCAGCGGGGGGGATCCAAAAACATTCAGTTCTTC.

Comment on this clonotype: The junction does not match germline at one end; this may be a read error. The J gene is TRBJ2-7, the V gene TRBV6-1, with 8 positions matching TRBD1. The last part of the DNA fits TRBJ2-5 better; the J call may be wrong. CDR3 length: 14 amino acids. Germline V gene sequence: CDR1 MNHNS, CDR2 SASEGT. The CDR3 sequence: CASSEGQDQGTQYF. The CDR3 region has the DNA TGTGCCAGCAGTGAGGGACAGGACCAAGGGACCCAGTACTTC.